Following are 16 T cell receptor beta chains from one sample sequenced in a study of Ad26.COV2.S vaccination and SARS-CoV-2 variants. The protocol was immunoSEQ multiplex PCR, while the TCRdb copy is restricted to in-frame clones and leaves out a portion. The repertoire holds around 300,000 clones, with approximately 86% as singletons. This sample's treatment: 15 to 20 received Ad26.COV2.S at low or high dose, single or two shots; about 5 received placebo; per-sample allocation not given. Repertoires come from day 63 after the first vaccine or placebo injection. Sample: peripheral blood, taken in a trial of Ad26.COV2.S vaccine versus placebo. These TCRs come from a person aged 18-65 years who received the Ad26.COV2.S COVID-19 vaccine or a placebo.

V and J are TRBV6-4 and TRBJ2-3; D perhaps matches TRBD1 (6 bases). The CDR3 totals 14 residues. CDR1 and CDR2 from the germline V gene are MRHNA and SNTAGT. V lost 6 bases, J lost 0 bases, and 10 bases lay in between. CDR3 protein: CASSATGSTDTQYF. CDR3 in DNA: TGTGCCAGCAGCGCCACAGGGAGCACAGATACGCAGTATTTT.

The chain employs TRBV28 and TRBJ1-4; D gene uncertain. The CDR3 has 13 residues. V dropped 2 bases and J dropped 10 bases, with 11 bases sitting between them. CDR1 is MDHEN, CDR2 SYDVKM, per germline. In nucleotides, the CDR3 is TGTGCCAGCAGTTTAACCCGGGCGGGAAAACTGTTTTTT. It codes for CASSLTRAGKLFF. Combining the CDR3 with reference TRBV28 and TRBJ1-4 gives the whole variable domain DVKVTQSSRYLVKRTGEKVFLECVQDMDHENMFWYRQDPGLGLRLIYFSYDVKMKEKGDIPEGYSVSREKKERFSLILESASTNQTSMYLCASSLTRAGKLFFGSGTQLSVL.

V usage is TRBV11-2 and J usage is TRBJ2-7, with 7 bases aligning to TRBD2. The junction had 9 bases not matched to a gene; V was cut back by 1 base and J by 6 bases. The CDR3 covers 15 residues. The germline gives CDR1 SGHAT, CDR2 FQNNGV. CDR3 in DNA: TGTGCCAGCAGCTTAGGTGTTTTGGGGGGGAGCGAGCAGTACTTC. Its protein is CASSLGVLGGSEQYF.

This rearrangement joins TRBV7-9 to TRBJ1-1; D gene uncertain. V shed 7 bases and J shed 0 bases, with 12 bases lying between them. Germline V lookup: CDR1 SEHNR, CDR2 FQNEAQ (reference sequence). The CDR3 is 14 residues long. CDR3 DNA sequence: TGTGCCAGCACCCCTGGCTGGTTGAACACTGAAGCTTTCTTT. Protein: CASTPGWLNTEAFF.

This chain connects TRBV7-7 to TRBJ2-2; D perhaps matches TRBD2 (6 bases). With 0 bases removed from V and 5 bases from J, the gap between germline ends came to 10 bases. Germline values: CDR1 SSHAT, CDR2 FNYEAQ (reference sequence). The CDR3 length is 15 residues. CDR3 nucleotide sequence: TGTGCCAGCAGCTTAGCGGGAGGAGGAACCGGGGAGCTGTTTTTT. It encodes CASSLAGGGTGELFF. Variable domain in full (rest from reference TRBV7-7 and TRBJ2-2): GAGVSQSPRYKVTKRGQDVTLRCDPISSHATLYWYQQALGQGPEFLTYFNYEAQPDKSGLPSDRFSAERPEGSISTLTIQRTEQRDSAMYRCASSLAGGGTGELFFGEGSRLTVL.

This clone occurred a few times. This rearrangement joins TRBV12-3 or TRBV12-4 to TRBJ1-1; maybe TRBD1 (5 bases). The V end was cut by 6 bases, the J end by 8 bases, with 16 bases between. The CDR3 is 13 amino acids. CDR3 loop: CASSSGTAVEAFF. In DNA, the CDR3 is TGTGCCAGCAGCTCCGGGACGGCCGTCGAAGCTTTCTTT.

The V and J genes are TRBV6-2 or TRBV6-3 and TRBJ1-5; a weak D match, TRBD1 (5 bases). V lost 5 bases and J lost 2, with 16 bases in between. Germline assignment: CDR1 MNHEY and CDR2 SVGEGT. This CDR3 spans 16 amino acids. The CDR3 DNA sequence: TGTGCCAGCAGTCACGATTTCGGGGCAGGCAATCAGCCCCAGCATTTT. Translated, it gives CASSHDFGAGNQPQHF.

This sequence joins TRBV4-1 and TRBJ1-2, with D possibly being TRBD1 (5 bases). Germline V CDR1 and CDR2: MGHRA, YSYEKL. The CDR3 is made up of 16 amino acids. V was trimmed by 3 bases and J by 8 bases, leaving 22 bases between them. CDR3 sequence (DNA): TGCGCCAGCAGCCAGCTATGGGACGGAAGGGGTGGCGGCTACACCTTC. Residues: CASSQLWDGRGGGYTF.

The chain employs TRBV11-2 and TRBJ1-1; D possibly corresponds to TRBD1 (5 bases). Germline-derived CDR1 and CDR2 are SGHAT and FQNNGV. This CDR3 has 15 residues. The V gene lost 5 bases and the J gene lost 0 bases, with 13 bases spanning the gap. The CDR3 coding sequence is TGTGCCAGCAGCCCGTCGTGGGGCATGAACACTGAAGCTTTCTTT. As protein: CASSPSWGMNTEAFF.

The chain couples TRBV5-6 to TRBJ1-2; D is uncertain. In germline, CDR1 is SGHDT, CDR2 YYEEEE. This CDR3 is built from 13 residues. Trimming removed 1 base at V and 2 bases at J, with 6 bases between. CDR3 sequence: CASSLSLNYGYTF. The CDR3 nucleotides are TGTGCCAGCAGCTTGAGCTTGAACTATGGCTACACCTTC.

This chain joins TRBV5-5 and TRBJ2-5; 10 bases match TRBD2. Germline loops: CDR1 SGHKS, CDR2 YYEKEE (reference sequence). This CDR3 comprises 15 residues. V lost 6 bases to trimming and J lost 0 bases; unmatched junction nucleotides: 5. The CDR3 DNA follows: TGTGCCAGCACTAAACTAGCGGGGCACCAAGAGACCCAGTACTTC. Encoded protein: CASTKLAGHQETQYF.

J is TRBJ1-1 and V is TRBV25-1; 8 nucleotides match TRBD1. Germline V gene lookup returns CDR1 MGHDK and CDR2 SYGVNS. This CDR3 contains 14 residues. The V segment lost 2 bases and the J segment 11 bases; nucleotides outside the gene matches: 10. CDR3 bases: TGTGCCAGCAGTGAAACGACAGGGGCAGAGCGGGCTTTCTTT. Its translation is CASSETTGAERAFF.

The chain carries TRBV7-6 and TRBJ1-1; D gene ambiguous. The CDR3 consists of 12 residues. Trimming shortened V by 5 bases and J by 3 bases, and 7 bases separated the two germline ends. The germline V gene has CDR1 SGHVS and CDR2 FNYEAQ. The CDR3 loop reads CASSREDTEAFF. CDR3 DNA: TGTGCCAGCAGCCGGGAGGACACTGAAGCTTTCTTT.

The V call is TRBV11-2, the J call TRBJ2-7; 7 bases align to TRBD1. The CDR3 extends over 15 amino acids. V lost 3 bases to trimming and J lost 0 bases; unmatched junction nucleotides: 5. Germline-derived CDR1 and CDR2 are SGHAT and FQNNGV. CDR3 nucleotide sequence: TGTGCCAGCAGCTTCGACAGGGTTCCCTCCTACGAGCAGTACTTC. Protein sequence: CASSFDRVPSYEQYF.

The rearrangement joins TRBV6-5 to TRBJ1-4; maybe TRBD1 (5 bases). The CDR3 is 14 residues long. V lost 6 bases to trimming and J lost 7 bases, with 15 bases between them. Germline CDR1 and CDR2: MNHEY and SVGAGI. CDR3 DNA: TGTGCCAGCAGATCTGCCGGGGGATCTGAAAAACTGTTTTTT. This codes for CASRSAGGSEKLFF.

The rearrangement uses TRBV19 and TRBJ1-2; unclear D gene. V lost 3 bases and J lost 1, with 12 bases in between. Germline V lookup: CDR1 LNHDA, CDR2 SQIVND (reference sequence). There are 15 residues in the CDR3. DNA of the CDR3: TGTGCCAGTAGTATTGGTGGAGGCCATAACTATGGCTACACCTTC. Translated: CASSIGGGHNYGYTF.